The clone carrying this TCR beta chain was counted a few times. The antigen is undetermined. This entry belongs to a study of identical twins. Study-wide results and caveats: An excess of low generation probability was shown by twin-shared out-of-frame alpha sequences. For cord blood, abundant beta clonotypes had fewer insertions, unlike memory repertoires, which showed none. The models systematically underestimated how much out-of-frame TCR alpha was shared in monozygotic twins.

TCRdb independently ran MiXCR on the 5' RACE reads; one entry per CDR3 protein. Found here are 1,800,000 or so distinct CDR3 sequences, under 35% of them singletons; the top ten hold about 0.3%. Germline lookup yields CDR1 LGHNA and CDR2 YNFKEQ. V was pared by 4 bases and J by 1 base, with 16 bases between. The CDR3 extends over 16 amino acids. Source material: cord blood. The clonotype was recovered from a newborn girl in good health. This chain links TRBV4-2 with TRBJ1-1; no firm D call. CDR3 amino acids: CASSPRTARRNTEAFF. CDR3 in DNA: TGTGCCAGCAGCCCAAGAACGGCCAGGAGGAACACTGAAGCTTTCTTT.